A selection of T cell receptor beta chains follows, all from one sample in a study of response to subunit inactivated influenza vaccine. Each CDR3 protein gets one entry after TCRdb re-called the RT-PCR reads with MiXCR. The data hold 400,000 to 550,000 distinct CDR3 sequences, with about 25% observed a single time. Sample: CD4+ T cells sorted from PBMCs, taken roughly 5 days after vaccination. The receptors originated from a man aged 50 or older who received an inactivated influenza vaccine. Both conserved end residues are part of each CDR3. The D gene is left open where the match is weak.

V	D	J	CDR3
TRBV7-2	.	TRBJ2-7	CASSLGQKSYEQYF
TRBV20-1	.	TRBJ2-7	CSAPEMTSLSYEQYF
TRBV5-6	.	TRBJ1-1	CASSLAAEITAFF
TRBV6-2/TRBV6-3	.	TRBJ1-6	CASSYSVTQNSPLHF
TRBV12-3/TRBV12-4	TRBD1	TRBJ1-2	CASSRDRGAGYTF
TRBV5-6	.	TRBJ2-7	CASSLESLGQFSNEQYF
TRBV5-1	.	TRBJ2-5	CASSGRQYSQETQYF
TRBV3-1	.	TRBJ2-7	CASSQGAGNYEQYF
TRBV12-3/TRBV12-4	.	TRBJ1-1	CASSLWGGNTEAFF
TRBV10-3	.	TRBJ1-1	CAISDKIGEAFF
TRBV7-9	.	TRBJ2-7	CASSSKDRSYEQYF
TRBV28	TRBD1	TRBJ1-5	CASSPWGQANQPQHF
TRBV11-2	.	TRBJ1-6	CASSLDRAAPLHF
TRBV5-6	.	TRBJ2-7	CASSLGPLNSEQYF
TRBV4-2	TRBD2	TRBJ2-7	CASSLVAGGPDEQYF
TRBV5-5	.	TRBJ2-5	CASSLDRTIQETQYF
TRBV5-1	.	TRBJ1-1	CASSLAGTQGMNTEAFF
TRBV7-9	.	TRBJ1-1	CASSLFPRQSLNTEAFF
TRBV5-1	.	TRBJ2-7	CASSLSDLLGNYEQYF
TRBV24-1	.	TRBJ2-2	CATSDPVTGELFF
TRBV3-1	.	TRBJ2-5	CASSQRDRRKETQYF
TRBV29-1	.	TRBJ2-2	CSAHREGTNTGELFF
TRBV30	.	TRBJ1-5	CAWSTGLRQPQHF
TRBV20-1	TRBD2	TRBJ2-2	CSAKRGGNTGELFF
TRBV3-1	.	TRBJ1-1	CASSQGGALEAFF
TRBV7-8	.	TRBJ2-4	CASSPGWETKNIQYF
TRBV7-2	.	TRBJ2-7	CASSKNLDLYEQYF
TRBV5-1	.	TRBJ1-2	CASTPHGGFSGYTF